The 3 T cell receptor beta chains below all came from one sample that was sequenced in a study of T cell repertoires in cytomegalovirus infection. Their specific antigens are unknown. TCRdb used MiXCR to reprocess the reads, holding one entry per CDR3 protein. The sample contains approximately 770,000 distinct CDR3 sequences, 29% of which appear only once. The specimen comprised cultured CD8+ T cells from PBMCs, sampled from culture after CMV antigen stimulation. The receptors shown here come from a human donor in good health (CMV status not recorded). Some clones in this sample may be carry-over from other donors' samples.

This clonotype was observed a few times. This rearrangement joins TRBV19 to TRBJ1-6, with 7 positions matching TRBD1. This CDR3 comprises 15 residues. The V and J ends lost 7 bases and 7 bases, in that order; junction bases with no gene match: 10. Germline CDR1 reads LNHDA; CDR2 reads SQIVND (reference sequence). CDR3 bases: TGTGCCAGTACCTCTCTGGGGGACAGAAATTCACCCCTCCACTTT. Its protein is CASTSLGDRNSPLHF.

This clonotype was seen a handful of times. V gene TRBV20-1 combines with J gene TRBJ1-5; TRBD1 matches at 10 bases. V lost 5 bases and J lost 5; bases outside the gene matches: 3. Germline V lookup: CDR1 DFQATT, CDR2 SNEGSKA (reference sequence). The CDR3 is 13 residues long. The CDR3 reads CSAGTGDYQPQHF. CDR3 nucleotide sequence: TGCAGTGCTGGGACAGGGGACTATCAGCCCCAGCATTTT.

This rearrangement joins TRBV20-1 to TRBJ1-1; D remains unclear. CDR3 length equals 9 residues. Germline V lookup: CDR1 DFQATT, CDR2 SNEGSKA (reference sequence). Between the trimmed V and J ends, which lost 4 bases and 11 bases, there was a span of 8 bases. The CDR3 DNA sequence: TGCAGTGCTACCATGGAGGCTTTCTTT. It translates to CSATMEAFF.